One and the same sample provided the 14 T cell receptor beta chains below, sequenced in a study of control samples from healthy donors and cancer patients (dated by TCRdb to 2019 to 2021). Library construction relied on the immunoSEQ multiplex PCR assay. The table comes from immuneACCESS by way of TCRdb, which keeps in-frame sequences with V and J called. Part of the clones is missing from these tables; in studies checked, under half for an unresolved V gene and the rest for unknown reasons. The sample yields some 97,000 clones; roughly 87% were counted once. The biggest ten clones account for 15% to 20% of the sample. The sample taken for sequencing was blood. The receptors derive from a woman aged 45-59 years in good health.

This chain links TRBV5-1 with TRBJ1-5; D gene unclear. The CDR3 loop spans 15 amino acids. Looked up from germline, CDR1 is SGHRS and CDR2 is YFSETQ. Trimming shortened V by 0 bases and J by 2 bases, and 9 bases separated the two germline ends. The CDR3 nucleotides are TGCGCCAGCAGCTTGGCGCCGGACGGCAATCAGCCCCAGCATTTT. This encodes CASSLAPDGNQPQHF.

This chain joins TRBV5-1 and TRBJ2-1; 9 bases are shared with TRBD2. J gave up 0 bases and V 4 bases, and 8 bases lay outside the gene matches. The CDR3 sequence is 17 residues long. Germline loops: CDR1 SGHRS, CDR2 YFSETQ. CDR3 sequence reads: CASSLGTSRSSYNEQFF. As DNA, the CDR3 is TGCGCCAGCAGCCTAGGGACTAGCCGGAGCTCCTACAATGAGCAGTTCTTC.

V and J are TRBV5-4 and TRBJ2-4; 8 bases fit TRBD1. Germline trimming cut 3 bases from V and 9 bases from J; bases unmatched to any gene: 11. CDR1 and CDR2 from the germline V gene are SGHNT and YYREEE (reference sequence). The CDR3 contains 15 residues. This CDR3 reads CASSWTTGDYGIQYF. The CDR3 nucleotides read TGTGCCAGCAGCTGGACGACAGGGGATTACGGCATTCAGTACTTC.

The rearrangement joins TRBV7-9 to TRBJ2-3; 9 nucleotides line up with TRBD2. Germline V gene sequence: CDR1 SEHNR, CDR2 FQNEAQ (reference sequence). CDR3 length: 15 amino acids. V trimming: 6 bases; J trimming: 1 base; junction bases outside the gene matches: 5. The CDR3 DNA follows: TGTGCCAGCAGACCCTGGACTAGCGGCACAGATACGCAGTATTTT. Translating it yields CASRPWTSGTDTQYF.

The rearrangement uses TRBV13 and TRBJ2-5; 9 positions agree with TRBD2. From germline, CDR1 is PRHDT and CDR2 FYEKMQ (reference sequence). The CDR3 has 17 residues. V was clipped by 4 bases and J by 3 bases; unmatched bases: 12. The CDR3 region has the DNA TGTGCCAGCAGCTCTGGACTAGCGACAATCCATGAAGAGACCCAGTACTTC. This encodes CASSSGLATIHEETQYF.

The V gene is TRBV30, the J gene TRBJ1-5, with D unclear. Trimming took 5 bases from V and 5 from J, leaving 10 bases between them. CDR1 and CDR2 from the germline V gene are GTSNPN and SVGIG (reference sequence). CDR3 size: 12 residues. The chain's CDR3 is CAWGLVDQPQHF. Written as DNA, the CDR3 is TGTGCCTGGGGGTTGGTGGATCAGCCCCAGCATTTT.

The rearrangement uses TRBV6-6 and TRBJ1-2; 8 bases are shared with TRBD1. Germline V CDR1 and CDR2: MNHNY, SVGAGI (reference sequence). The CDR3 has 15 amino acids. The trim removed 0 bases at V and 4 bases at J, leaving 4 bases unmatched. For the CDR3, the DNA is TGTGCCAGCAGTTACTCGACCGGACAGGGCTATGGCTACACCTTC. This translates into CASSYSTGQGYGYTF.

This clone was observed a handful of times. This chain joins TRBV9 and TRBJ1-1; 9 bases are a match to TRBD1. CDR1 is SGDLS and CDR2 is YYNGEE in the germline V gene. J was trimmed by 4 bases and V by 2 bases; bases with no gene match: 0. This CDR3 has 13 residues. The DNA for the CDR3 is TGTGCCAGCAGCGTGACAGGGGGCACTGAAGCTTTCTTT. Its translation: CASSVTGGTEAFF.

This clone came up a few times. The chain uses TRBV7-3 and TRBJ2-2, with D uncertain. The germline gives CDR1 SGHTA, CDR2 FQGTGA. CDR3 length: 13 residues. The ends were cut back, 4 bases at V and 4 bases at J, with 7 bases in the middle. CDR3 residues: CASSSLTTGELFF. CDR3 sequence (DNA): TGTGCCAGCAGCTCATTAACCACCGGGGAGCTGTTTTTT.

The chain has TRBV6-5 and TRBJ2-7; 7 bases are a match to TRBD1. Germline values: CDR1 MNHEY, CDR2 SVGAGI. The CDR3 loop spans 14 amino acids. V shed 6 bases, J shed 2 bases, and the junction held 7 bases outside the gene matches. The CDR3 DNA reads TGTGCCAGCAGCGCGACAGGGATGCCCTACGAGCAGTACGTC. This translates into CASSATGMPYEQYV.

This clone was detected only once. The V and J genes are TRBV24-1 and TRBJ2-5, with 7 bases fitting TRBD1. V gave up 4 bases and J gave up 5 bases; unmatched junction bases: 18. Germline V gene lookup returns CDR1 KGHDR and CDR2 SFDVKD. CDR3 length: 18 residues. In DNA, the CDR3 is TGTGCCACCAGTGACCCTACCCCCCGCAGGGGGTTTGAGGAGACCCAGTACTTC. This sequence encodes CATSDPTPRRGFEETQYF.

This clone was found a few times. The chain recombines TRBV7-9 with TRBJ1-1; D remains ambiguous. Germline V CDR1 and CDR2: SEHNR, FQNEAQ (reference sequence). The CDR3 consists of 15 residues. With 5 bases removed from V and 0 bases from J, the gap between germline ends came to 13 bases. CDR3: CASSNLGRVNTEAFF. The CDR3 DNA is TGTGCCAGCAGCAACCTCGGGCGGGTGAACACTGAAGCTTTCTTT.

The rearrangement links TRBV27 to TRBJ1-2; 9 nucleotides match TRBD1. CDR1 and CDR2 from the germline V gene are MNHEY and SMNVEV (reference sequence). The CDR3 totals 17 residues. The junction had 17 bases not matched to a gene; V was cut back by 8 bases and J by 4 bases. The CDR3 DNA reads TGTGCCAGCTCTCTCCTCGGGACAGGGATTTATTCCTATGGCTACACCTTC. It encodes CASSLLGTGIYSYGYTF.

This clone was detected only once. CDR3 protein: CASSYLTGSNTGELFF. The CDR3 DNA reads TGTGCCAGCAGTTACCTGACAGGATCGAACACCGGGGAGCTGTTTTTT. The chain has TRBV6-6 and TRBJ2-2, with a weak D call TRBD1 (6 bases). Deletions cut 2 bases from V and 0 bases from J, with 10 bases between. The germline V gene encodes CDR1 MNHNY and CDR2 SVGAGI (reference sequence). This CDR3 region has 16 residues.